The 14 T cell receptor beta chains given below trace back to one sample, sequenced in a study of cytomegalovirus exposure and HLA in healthy donors. Primers: 60 Vbeta forward and 13 Jbeta reverse. Here immunoSEQ multiplex PCR was the method, and the copy in TCRdb shows in-frame clones only, minus some. Seen here are 180,000 or so clones, approximately 84% observed once, and the top ten hold about 4.4%. Source material: PBMCs. These receptors were taken from a woman between 50 and 59 years old in good health and CMV-seropositive.

Written as DNA, the CDR3 is TGCAGCGTTCGGGAGGCGGGAAGCACCGGGGAGCTGTTTTTT. Protein product: CSVREAGSTGELFF. The chain uses TRBV29-1 and TRBJ2-2, with TRBD2 identical over 7 bases. This CDR3 has 14 amino acids. The germline CDR1 and CDR2 sequences are SQVTM and ANQGSEA. Trimming took 5 bases from V and 4 from J; bases not matched to a gene: 7.

The genes are TRBV11-2 and TRBJ2-3; 12 bases match TRBD2. The V gene end was trimmed by 5 bases and the J gene end by 3 bases; junction bases not matched to a gene: 12. The length of the CDR3 is 18 residues. In germline, CDR1 is SGHAT, CDR2 FQNNGV. The CDR3 DNA reads as TGTGCCAGCAGCCCTAGCGGGAGGGCTTTCAGGGGGACAGATACGCAGTATTTT. It yields the protein CASSPSGRAFRGTDTQYF.

The V and J genes are TRBV18 and TRBJ1-4, with D possibly matching TRBD1 (6 bases). This CDR3 has 15 residues. Germline CDR1 KGHSH, CDR2 LQKENI. V lost 2 bases and J 3 bases, leaving 10 bases between the germline ends. The CDR3: CASSPIQGPNEKLFF. The CDR3 DNA reads TGTGCCAGCTCACCAATCCAGGGGCCTAATGAAAAACTGTTTTTT.

V is TRBV30 and J is TRBJ2-5; TRBD2 aligns across 9 bases. Matching the DNA end better, TRBJ2-7 makes the J call doubtful. Germline CDR1 is GTSNPN and CDR2 is SVGIG (reference sequence). This CDR3 is 13 amino acids long. The CDR3, as DNA: TGTGGCCTAGCGGGGTCGTTCTCCTACGAGCAGTACTTC. This codes for CGLAGSFSYEQYF.

This chain uses TRBV4-2 with TRBJ2-3; 7 bases match TRBD2. This CDR3 contains 16 residues. CDR1 and CDR2 (germline): LGHNA, YNFKEQ. The V gene end was trimmed by 0 bases and the J gene end by 2 bases; junction bases not matched to a gene: 5. The CDR3 reads CASSQDPGGITDTQYF. As DNA, the CDR3 is TGTGCCAGCAGCCAAGATCCGGGAGGCATCACAGATACGCAGTATTTT.

CDR3 residues: CASSPYTRDEQFF. CDR3 nucleotide sequence: TGTGCCAGCAGTCCCTACACCAGGGATGAGCAGTTCTTC. The V and J genes are TRBV6-5 and TRBJ2-1, with a weak D call TRBD1 (5 bases). CDR1 and CDR2 (germline): MNHEY, SVGAGI. The CDR3 runs 13 residues. Trimming took off 5 bases at V and 8 bases at J, with 13 bases between the two ends.

This rearrangement joins TRBV10-3 to TRBJ2-1; the D gene is possibly TRBD2 (6 bases). V lost 0 bases and J lost 4, with 10 bases in between. This CDR3 is built from 15 residues. Germline values: CDR1 ENHRY, CDR2 SYGVKD. CDR3 amino acids: CAISESGGLYNEQFF. In DNA, the CDR3 is TGTGCCATCAGTGAGTCGGGAGGACTTTACAATGAGCAGTTCTTC.

The chain couples TRBV5-1 to TRBJ2-7; no definite D call. Trimming removed 0 bases at V and 0 bases at J, with 10 bases between. The CDR3 is 15 amino acids. Looked up from germline, CDR1 is SGHRS and CDR2 is YFSETQ. The CDR3 coding sequence is TGCGCCAGCAGCTTGGCCCTAGGAACCTCCTACGAGCAGTACTTC. Protein product: CASSLALGTSYEQYF.

In DNA, the CDR3 is TGTGCCAGCAGTTGGTCAGGGGGAGGCACTGAAGCTTTCTTT. Protein sequence: CASSWSGGGTEAFF. The chain has TRBV6-6 and TRBJ1-1; TRBD1 matches 7 bases. This CDR3 contains 14 residues. Germline trimming cut 4 bases from V and 4 bases from J; bases unmatched to any gene: 6. Germline V gene lookup returns CDR1 MNHNY and CDR2 SVGAGI (reference sequence).

To note about this clone: At one boundary the junction diverges from the germline segment, which might be a read error. The rearrangement links TRBV7-3 to TRBJ2-1; 7 bases fit TRBD2. The germline CDR1 and CDR2 sequences are SGHTA and FQGTGA. This CDR3 region has 16 residues. The CDR3 loop reads CASNLDGGSSYNEQFF. The CDR3, as DNA: TGTGCCAGCAACTTAGACGGGGGGTCTTCCTACAATGAGCAGTTCTTC.

This rearrangement joins TRBV9 to TRBJ1-2, with 10 nucleotides matching TRBD1. This CDR3 comprises 15 residues. V lost 3 bases and J lost 7; bases outside the gene matches: 9. CDR1 is SGDLS, CDR2 YYNGEE, per germline. The CDR3 spells CASSDDRGLTGGYTF. The CDR3 DNA sequence: TGTGCCAGCAGCGACGACAGGGGGCTCACTGGTGGCTACACCTTC. The full variable domain, its missing parts supplied by reference TRBV9 and TRBJ1-2, is DSGVTQTPKHLITATGQRVTLRCSPRSGDLSVYWYQQSLDQGLQFLIQYYNGEERAKGNILERFSAQQFPDLHSELNLSSLELGDSALYFCASSDDRGLTGGYTFGSGTRLTVV.

The chain links TRBV28 to TRBJ1-5; D gene uncertain. Trimming left V 5 bases short and J 4 bases short, with 9 bases between. From germline, CDR1 is MDHEN and CDR2 SYDVKM. CDR3 length equals 13 residues. CDR3 loop: CASSRPLNQPQHF. In nucleotides, the CDR3 is TGTGCCAGCAGTCGTCCCCTAAATCAGCCCCAGCATTTT. The full variable domain, completed using reference TRBV28 and TRBJ1-5, is DVKVTQSSRYLVKRTGEKVFLECVQDMDHENMFWYRQDPGLGLRLIYFSYDVKMKEKGDIPEGYSVSREKKERFSLILESASTNQTSMYLCASSRPLNQPQHFGDGTRLSIL.

The genes are TRBV5-1 and TRBJ2-7; 8 positions agree with TRBD1. The CDR3 totals 16 residues. The V and J ends lost 0 bases and 4 bases, in that order; junction bases with no gene match: 9. The V gene's germline CDR1 is SGHRS and CDR2 YFSETQ. The CDR3 reads CASSLDGQGLGYEQYF. For the CDR3, the DNA is TGCGCCAGCAGCTTGGACGGACAGGGCCTTGGGTACGAGCAGTACTTC. The full variable domain, rest sourced from reference TRBV5-1 and TRBJ2-7, is KAGVTQTPRYLIKTRGQQVTLSCSPISGHRSVSWYQQTPGQGLQFLFEYFSETQRNKGNFPGRFSGRQFSNSRSEMNVSTLELGDSALYLCASSLDGQGLGYEQYFGPGTRLTVT.

Comment on this clone: A read error may account for a junction end that differs from germline. This chain links TRBV7-9 with TRBJ2-3; 8 nucleotides match TRBD2. CDR1 SEHNR and CDR2 FQNEAQ come from the germline V gene (reference sequence). This CDR3 region has 13 residues. This CDR3 reads CSSSLGTGTRWYF. The CDR3 bases are TGTTCCAGCAGCTTAGGGACCGGGACTAGGTGGTATTTT.